This T cell receptor (beta chain) was identified during a study of T cells in Graves' hyperthyroidism and ophthalmopathy. Broader study findings: Most clonotypes expanded in the thyroid (above 0.001) were also present in blood.

Amplified TCR beta CDR3 regions came from RNA transcripts. First-round RT-PCR of the TCR CDR3 relied on the HTBI primer set. Via MiXCR, TCRdb re-called the multiplex PCR reads, giving one row per CDR3 protein. The table lists 450,000 to 650,000 distinct CDR3 sequences, around 20% of them singletons. This clonotype occurred a few times. Its antigen is as yet unknown. This CDR3 is built from 14 residues. Trimming removed 4 bases at V and 4 bases at J, with 11 bases between. Germline CDR1 MNHEY, CDR2 SVGAGI. Over 18 months, lack of ophthalmopathy progression marked Graves' hyperthyroidism as stable. Together with thyroid ultrasound, orbital computed tomography, serum thyroxine and TRAb, clinical symptoms were used for diagnoses.

Sequencing was performed on blood. The chain carries TRBV6-5 and TRBJ1-5; D not certain. The TCR sequence derives from a young man with Graves' hyperthyroidism. In DNA form, the CDR3 reads TGTGCCAGCAGTTCCACTACAACTAATCAGCCCCAGCATTTT. Protein product: CASSSTTTNQPQHF.